What follows is one T cell receptor beta chain and its context. Its antigen is currently unknown. This sample is part of a study of CD8+ T cells in alopecia areata. Study-wide context: Treated individuals took tofacitinib by mouth, 5 to 10 mg twice daily.

Treatment denoted: oral pan-JAK inhibitor, 5-10 mg twice daily. TCR sequencing used cDNA made by reverse transcription of extracted RNA. Using immunoSEQ multiplex PCR, the repertoire was profiled, and TCRdb retains in-frame clones only, with some absent. The table records approximately 200,000 clones, roughly 64% of them present only once. Study observations and caveats: Lesional tissue from the scalp (especially in alopecia totalis/universalis) showed higher clonality than normal scalp. Persistence of many expanded lesional clones was seen in scalp and blood during tofacitinib.

This CDR3 is 14 amino acids long. The germline V gene encodes CDR1 SGHAT and CDR2 FQNNGV. V lost 8 bases, J lost 1 base, and 13 bases lay in between. Sequencing was performed on CD4+ T cells sorted from blood, taken at week 24, from a patient treated with tofacitinib. This sequence originates from a human donor with alopecia areata. V and J are TRBV11-2 and TRBJ2-3; possible D gene TRBD2, 5 bases. The CDR3 is CASSRAERTDTQYF. CDR3 DNA: TGTGCCAGCTCGAGGGCAGAACGCACAGATACGCAGTATTTT.